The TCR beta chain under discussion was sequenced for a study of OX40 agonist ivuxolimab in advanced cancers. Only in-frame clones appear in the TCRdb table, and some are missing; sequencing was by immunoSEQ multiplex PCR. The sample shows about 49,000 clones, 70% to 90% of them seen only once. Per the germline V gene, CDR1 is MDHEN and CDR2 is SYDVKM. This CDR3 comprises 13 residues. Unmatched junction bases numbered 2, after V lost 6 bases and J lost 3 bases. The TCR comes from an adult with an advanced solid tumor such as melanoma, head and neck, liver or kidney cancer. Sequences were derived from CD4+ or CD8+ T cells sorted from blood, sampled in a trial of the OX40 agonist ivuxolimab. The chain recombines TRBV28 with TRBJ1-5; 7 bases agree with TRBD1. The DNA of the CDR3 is TGTGCCAGCAGGGGACAGCACAATCAGCCCCAGCATTTT. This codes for CASRGQHNQPQHF.